This T cell receptor beta chain was recorded in a study of human T cells and chemical hapten exposure. As for the study in general: The patients, most of them female, presented with alopecia areata, totalis or universalis. Overall study results and limits: Correlating positively with patch test score were the PT1 expanded TCR counts. While controls formed fewer of them, expanded TCRs formed significantly more large CDR3 similarity clusters.

Described time point: patch test 1, 2 weeks after DPC sensitization. Regarding treatment: therapeutic diphenylcyclopropenone sensitization with weekly scalp DPC. Blood draws came first, before each patch test. The V segment lost 3 bases and the J segment 4 bases; nucleotides outside the gene matches: 7. Germline CDR1 and CDR2: KGHSH and LQKENI. The CDR3 extends over 15 amino acids. TCRdb independently ran MiXCR on the RACE reads; one entry per CDR3 protein. Altogether 74,000 or so distinct CDR3 sequences are present, approximately 10% being singletons, with the ten largest covering 1.3% to 1.5%. Notes on this clonotype: Its target is not known.

Sample: whole blood, taken in connection with sensitization to the hapten diphenylcyclopropenone (DPC). The receptor comes from a woman between 50 and 59 years old with alopecia areata. Some clones in this sample may be carry-over from other donors' samples. V gene TRBV18 combines with J gene TRBJ2-3; the match to TRBD1 covers 7 bases. CDR3 nucleotide sequence: TGTGCCAGCTCACCCGACAGGGTCCGGGCAGATACGCAGTATTTT. Translating gives CASSPDRVRADTQYF.